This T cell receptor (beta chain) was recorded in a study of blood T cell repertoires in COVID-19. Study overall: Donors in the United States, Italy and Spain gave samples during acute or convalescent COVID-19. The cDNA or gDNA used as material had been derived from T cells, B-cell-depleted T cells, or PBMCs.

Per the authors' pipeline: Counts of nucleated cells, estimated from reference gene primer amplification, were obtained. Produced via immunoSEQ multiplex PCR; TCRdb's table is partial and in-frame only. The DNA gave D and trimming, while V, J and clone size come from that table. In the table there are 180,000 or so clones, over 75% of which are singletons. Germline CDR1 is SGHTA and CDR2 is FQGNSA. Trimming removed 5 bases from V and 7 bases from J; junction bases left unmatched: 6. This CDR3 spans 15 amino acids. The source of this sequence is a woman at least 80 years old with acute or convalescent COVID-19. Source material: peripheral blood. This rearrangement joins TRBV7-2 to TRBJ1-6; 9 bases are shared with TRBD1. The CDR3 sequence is CASSNRQGVNSPLHF. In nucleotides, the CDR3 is TGTGCCAGCAGCAATAGACAGGGGGTCAATTCACCCCTCCACTTT. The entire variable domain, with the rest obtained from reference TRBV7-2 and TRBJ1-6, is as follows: GAGVSQSPSNKVTEKGKDVELRCDPISGHTALYWYRQSLGQGLEFLIYFQGNSAPDKSGLPSDRFSAERTGGSVSTLTIQRTQQEDSAVYLCASSNRQGVNSPLHFGNGTRLTVT.